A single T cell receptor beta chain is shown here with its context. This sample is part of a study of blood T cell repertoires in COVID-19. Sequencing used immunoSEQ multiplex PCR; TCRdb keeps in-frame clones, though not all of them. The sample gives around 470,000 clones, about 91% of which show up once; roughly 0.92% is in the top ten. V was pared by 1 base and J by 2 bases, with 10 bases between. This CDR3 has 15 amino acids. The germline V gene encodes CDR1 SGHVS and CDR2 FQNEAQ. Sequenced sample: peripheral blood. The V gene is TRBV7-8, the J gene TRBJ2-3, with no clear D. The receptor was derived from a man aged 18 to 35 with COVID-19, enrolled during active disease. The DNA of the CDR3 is TGTGCCAGCAGCTTAGTTAGCCCCCTCACAGATACGCAGTATTTT. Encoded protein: CASSLVSPLTDTQYF.